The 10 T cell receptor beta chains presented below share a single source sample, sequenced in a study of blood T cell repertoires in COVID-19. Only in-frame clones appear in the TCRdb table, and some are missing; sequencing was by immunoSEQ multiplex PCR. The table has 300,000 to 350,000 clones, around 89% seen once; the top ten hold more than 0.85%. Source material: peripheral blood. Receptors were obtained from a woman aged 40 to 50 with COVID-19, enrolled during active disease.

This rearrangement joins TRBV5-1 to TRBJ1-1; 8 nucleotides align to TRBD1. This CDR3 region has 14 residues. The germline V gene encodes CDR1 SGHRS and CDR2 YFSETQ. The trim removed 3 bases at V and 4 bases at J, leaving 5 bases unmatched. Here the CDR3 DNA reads TGCGCCAGCAGCTCACAGGGGGGACGCACTGAAGCTTTCTTT. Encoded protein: CASSSQGGRTEAFF. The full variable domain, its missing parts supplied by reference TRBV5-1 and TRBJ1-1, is KAGVTQTPRYLIKTRGQQVTLSCSPISGHRSVSWYQQTPGQGLQFLFEYFSETQRNKGNFPGRFSGRQFSNSRSEMNVSTLELGDSALYLCASSSQGGRTEAFFGQGTRLTVV.

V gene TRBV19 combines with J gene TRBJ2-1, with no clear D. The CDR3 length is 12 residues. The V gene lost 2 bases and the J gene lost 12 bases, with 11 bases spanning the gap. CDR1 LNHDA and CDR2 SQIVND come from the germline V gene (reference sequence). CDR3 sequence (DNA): TGTGCCAGTAGTATACTGGGCCTTGGGCAGTTCTTC. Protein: CASSILGLGQFF.

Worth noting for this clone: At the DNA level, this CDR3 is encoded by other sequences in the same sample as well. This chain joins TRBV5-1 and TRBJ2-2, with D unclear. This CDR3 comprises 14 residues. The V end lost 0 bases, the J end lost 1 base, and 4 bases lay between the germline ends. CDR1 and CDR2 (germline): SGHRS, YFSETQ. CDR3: CASSLGQNTGELFF. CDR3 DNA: TGCGCCAGCAGCTTGGGACAGAACACCGGGGAGCTGTTTTTT.

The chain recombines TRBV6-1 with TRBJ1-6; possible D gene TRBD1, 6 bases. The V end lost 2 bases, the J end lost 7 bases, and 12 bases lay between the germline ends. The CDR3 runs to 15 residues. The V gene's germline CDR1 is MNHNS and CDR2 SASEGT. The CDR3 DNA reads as TGTGCCAGCAGTGAACTTTCAGGGGACAATTCACCCCTCCACTTT. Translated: CASSELSGDNSPLHF.

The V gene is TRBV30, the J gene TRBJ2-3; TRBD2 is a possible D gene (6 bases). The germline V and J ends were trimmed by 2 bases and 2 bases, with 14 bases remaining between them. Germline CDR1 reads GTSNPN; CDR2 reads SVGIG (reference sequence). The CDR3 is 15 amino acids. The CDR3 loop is CAWSRGLPNTDTQYF. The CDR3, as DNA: TGTGCCTGGAGTAGGGGACTCCCCAACACAGATACGCAGTATTTT.

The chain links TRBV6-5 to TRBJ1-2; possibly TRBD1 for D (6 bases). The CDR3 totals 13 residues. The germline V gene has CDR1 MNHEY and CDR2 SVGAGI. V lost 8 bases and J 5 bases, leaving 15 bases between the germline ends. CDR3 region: CASRDTNAYGYTF. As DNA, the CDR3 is TGTGCCAGCCGGGACACAAACGCATATGGCTACACCTTC.

This chain's CDR3 is CASSPRPGEAFF. The DNA for the CDR3 is TGTGCCAGCTCACCACGGCCGGGAGAAGCTTTCTTT. This sequence joins TRBV18 and TRBJ1-1; D is undetermined. The germline V gene has CDR1 KGHSH and CDR2 LQKENI. The CDR3 covers 12 residues. The V end was cut by 1 base, the J end by 8 bases, with 8 bases between.

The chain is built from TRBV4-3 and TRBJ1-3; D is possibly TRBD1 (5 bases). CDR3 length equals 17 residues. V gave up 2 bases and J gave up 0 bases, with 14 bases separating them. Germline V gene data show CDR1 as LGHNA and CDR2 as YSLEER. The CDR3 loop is CASSQSLLRGSGNTIYF. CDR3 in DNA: TGCGCCAGCAGCCAATCTTTGCTTAGGGGCTCTGGAAACACCATATATTTT.

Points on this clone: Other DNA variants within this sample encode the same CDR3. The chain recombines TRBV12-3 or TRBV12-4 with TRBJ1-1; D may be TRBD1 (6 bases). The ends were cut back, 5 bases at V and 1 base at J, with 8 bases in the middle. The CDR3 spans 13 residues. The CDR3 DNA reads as TGTGCCAGCAGTCTCAGGGGGAACACTGAAGCTTTCTTT. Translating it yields CASSLRGNTEAFF.

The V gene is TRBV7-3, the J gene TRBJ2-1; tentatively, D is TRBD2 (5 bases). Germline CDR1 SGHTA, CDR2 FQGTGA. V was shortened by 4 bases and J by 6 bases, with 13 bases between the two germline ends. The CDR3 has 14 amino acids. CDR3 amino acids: CASSSSGILNEQFF. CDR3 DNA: TGTGCCAGCAGCTCATCCGGGATTCTCAATGAGCAGTTCTTC.